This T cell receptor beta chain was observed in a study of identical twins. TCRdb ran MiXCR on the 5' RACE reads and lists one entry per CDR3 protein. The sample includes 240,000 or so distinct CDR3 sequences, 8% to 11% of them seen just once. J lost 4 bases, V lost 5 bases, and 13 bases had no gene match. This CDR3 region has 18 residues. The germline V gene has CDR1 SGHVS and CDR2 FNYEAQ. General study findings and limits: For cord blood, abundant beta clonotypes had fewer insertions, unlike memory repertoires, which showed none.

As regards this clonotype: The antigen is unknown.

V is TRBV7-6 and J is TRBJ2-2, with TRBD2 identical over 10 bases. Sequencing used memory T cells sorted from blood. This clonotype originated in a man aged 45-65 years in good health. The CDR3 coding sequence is TGTGCCAGCAGCCCCCTAGCGGGGGCCATCCGCGGCACCGGGGAGCTGTTTTTT. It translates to CASSPLAGAIRGTGELFF.